This passage covers 10 T cell receptor beta chains from one sample sequenced in a study of beta chain features in type 1 diabetes. Antigens for these TCRs are unknown. Since all of the isolated RNA was reverse transcribed, expressed TCRB transcripts were what got sequenced. Using immunoSEQ multiplex PCR, the repertoire was profiled, and TCRdb retains in-frame clones only, with some absent. The table records 20,000 to 25,000 clones, approximately 57% of them present only once. Study-wide results and limits: TCRB CDR3 length was moderately but significantly reduced in all four CD4+ subsets of Type 1 diabetes patients.

Sequencing was carried out using stem cell memory CD4+ T cells from blood. The receptors originated from a young man with type 1 diabetes.

Here the CDR3 reads CASSRTGDTEAFF. DNA of the CDR3: TGCGCCAGCAGTCGGACAGGGGACACTGAAGCTTTCTTT. V gene TRBV10-1 combines with J gene TRBJ1-1; TRBD1 matches 9 bases. From germline, CDR1 is WNHNN and CDR2 SYGVQD (reference sequence). Losses at the gene ends were 5 bases for V and 3 bases for J; bases not matched to a gene: 1. This CDR3 is built from 13 residues.

This chain links TRBV14 with TRBJ1-1; perhaps TRBD1 as D (6 bases). The CDR3 spans 17 residues. Germline assignment: CDR1 SGHDN and CDR2 FVKESK. V dropped 4 bases and J dropped 0 bases, with 18 bases sitting between them. Here the CDR3 reads CASSPGRDNLMNTEAFF. The CDR3 DNA reads TGTGCCAGCAGCCCAGGCCGGGACAACCTTATGAACACTGAAGCTTTCTTT.

This clone was seen a handful of times. This rearrangement joins TRBV5-1 to TRBJ1-4, with 10 bases that match TRBD1. With V trimmed by 4 bases and J by 7 bases, 10 bases remained unmatched. Germline assignment: CDR1 SGHRS and CDR2 YFSETQ. This CDR3 contains 16 residues. The CDR3 sequence: CASSEGSGTGAEKLFF. As DNA, the CDR3 is TGCGCCAGCAGCGAAGGCTCCGGGACAGGGGCTGAAAAACTGTTTTTT. Drawing the rest from reference TRBV5-1 and TRBJ1-4, the complete variable domain is KAGVTQTPRYLIKTRGQQVTLSCSPISGHRSVSWYQQTPGQGLQFLFEYFSETQRNKGNFPGRFSGRQFSNSRSEMNVSTLELGDSALYLCASSEGSGTGAEKLFFGSGTQLSVL.

V usage is TRBV4-3 and J usage is TRBJ1-2, with 11 bases aligning to TRBD1. The CDR3 consists of 19 residues. Germline loops: CDR1 LGHNA, CDR2 YSLEER. The V segment lost 3 bases and the J segment 6 bases; nucleotides outside the gene matches: 18. CDR3: CASSQDWVLPGQGEDGYTF. The CDR3 DNA reads as TGCGCCAGCAGCCAGGACTGGGTTTTACCGGGACAGGGGGAGGATGGCTACACCTTC.

V gene TRBV30 combines with J gene TRBJ1-2, with D possibly being TRBD1 (5 bases). Germline CDR1 and CDR2: GTSNPN and SVGIG (reference sequence). The V gene lost 0 bases and the J gene lost 4 bases, with 12 bases spanning the gap. This CDR3 is built from 14 residues. The CDR3 sequence: CAWSVLRGSYGYTF. The DNA for the CDR3 is TGTGCCTGGAGTGTACTTAGGGGTAGCTATGGCTACACCTTC.

J is TRBJ2-7 and V is TRBV5-1; 8 bases align to TRBD1. Trimming took 0 bases from V and 6 from J; bases not matched to a gene: 8. CDR3 size: 15 residues. Germline V CDR1 and CDR2: SGHRS, YFSETQ. This CDR3 is CASSLGSHTGGEQYF. The CDR3 region has the DNA TGCGCCAGCAGCTTGGGCTCACATACAGGGGGCGAGCAGTACTTC. Based on the CDR3 plus reference TRBV5-1 and TRBJ2-7, the full variable domain is KAGVTQTPRYLIKTRGQQVTLSCSPISGHRSVSWYQQTPGQGLQFLFEYFSETQRNKGNFPGRFSGRQFSNSRSEMNVSTLELGDSALYLCASSLGSHTGGEQYFGPGTRLTVT.

The rearrangement links TRBV30 to TRBJ1-1, with D tentatively TRBD1 (6 bases). Trimming cost V 1 base and J 3 bases, with 21 bases left between them. CDR1 is GTSNPN, CDR2 SVGIG, per germline (reference sequence). CDR3 size: 17 residues. This CDR3 reads CAWSGKTGTDFDTEAFF. The DNA of the CDR3 is TGTGCCTGGAGTGGTAAGACAGGCACGGACTTTGACACTGAAGCTTTCTTT.

The chain links TRBV13 to TRBJ2-7, with TRBD1 matching over 9 bases. Germline CDR1 and CDR2: PRHDT and FYEKMQ (reference sequence). This CDR3 has 14 residues. With 5 bases clipped from V and 6 bases from J, the junction kept 8 bases outside the gene matches. CDR3 loop: CASSSRDRVPEQYF. The DNA of the CDR3 is TGTGCCAGCAGCAGCCGGGACAGGGTACCCGAGCAGTACTTC.

This chain connects TRBV19 to TRBJ1-2, with 8 positions matching TRBD1. Germline V gene sequence: CDR1 LNHDA, CDR2 SQIVND (reference sequence). The CDR3 totals 18 residues. The trim removed 5 bases at V and 2 bases at J, leaving 16 bases unmatched. The CDR3 region has the DNA TGTGCCAGTAGTCCACTTCGCCACAGGGGGGGTGTGAACTATGGCTACACCTTC. Amino acid sequence: CASSPLRHRGGVNYGYTF. The full variable domain, completed using reference TRBV19 and TRBJ1-2, is DGGITQSPKYLFRKEGQNVTLSCEQNLNHDAMYWYRQDPGQGLRLIYYSQIVNDFQKGDIAEGYSVSREKKESFPLTVTSAQKNPTAFYLCASSPLRHRGGVNYGYTFGSGTRLTVV.

The rearrangement joins TRBV2 to TRBJ2-7, with D perhaps TRBD2 (6 bases). The CDR3 extends over 15 amino acids. Germline-derived CDR1 and CDR2 are SNHLY and FYNNEI. Trimming cost V 5 bases and J 1 base, with 15 bases left between them. The DNA of the CDR3 is TGTGCCAGCAGTCCTCTAGCGACAAGATCCTACGAGCAGTACTTC. Its protein product is CASSPLATRSYEQYF.